The T cell receptor (beta chain) described here comes from a study of pediatric ulcerative colitis. General study results and limits: Ulcerative colitis patients shared more blood-rectal clones than controls. Total lymphocyte DNA, not sorted subsets, was the template.

TCRdb's table, derived via immunoSEQ multiplex PCR, lists solely in-frame clones and lacks some. The data contain 15,000 to 20,000 clones, just under 75% of them singletons. Regarding this clone: Antigen: not known.

Germline CDR1 is SNHLY and CDR2 is FYNNEI. The V and J ends lost 11 bases and 4 bases, in that order; junction bases with no gene match: 7. The CDR3 sequence is 12 residues long. One to two pinch biopsies were taken from the rectum during colonoscopy. No immunosuppressive drugs were given to ulcerative colitis patients before diagnostic colonoscopy. The clonotype originates from a girl between 10 and 17 years old with moderate ulcerative colitis. The sample was gut tissue. The chain couples TRBV2 to TRBJ1-2; TRBD1 agrees at 7 bases. In DNA form, the CDR3 reads TGTGCCGGTGGACAGGCGGGCTATGGCTACACCTTC. Protein: CAGGQAGYGYTF.